This T cell receptor beta chain was captured by sequencing in a study of blood T cell repertoires in COVID-19. In the study overall: Acute and convalescent COVID-19 specimens originated in the United States, Italy and Spain. PBMCs, B-cell-depleted T cells, or T cells were the source of the cDNA or gDNA that made up the material.

V dropped 6 bases and J dropped 10 bases, with 17 bases sitting between them. CDR3 length equals 13 residues. Germline V gene sequence: CDR1 SGHRS, CDR2 YFSETQ. Under the authors' procedure: Reference gene primer amplification yielded estimated nucleated cell counts. Some clones are missing from TCRdb's copy, which holds only in-frame ones; the method was immunoSEQ multiplex PCR. V, J and clone size are those of that table, while D and trimming were read from the DNA. In the table there are under 70,000 clones, roughly 80% of which are singletons. This chain joins TRBV5-1 and TRBJ2-1, with D perhaps matching TRBD2 (5 bases). The sequence came from a man between 60 and 75 years old with acute or convalescent COVID-19. The sequencing input was peripheral blood. CDR3 protein: CASIRTSSGEQFF. The CDR3 region has the DNA TGCGCCAGCATCCGGACCTCCTCGGGGGAGCAGTTCTTC.